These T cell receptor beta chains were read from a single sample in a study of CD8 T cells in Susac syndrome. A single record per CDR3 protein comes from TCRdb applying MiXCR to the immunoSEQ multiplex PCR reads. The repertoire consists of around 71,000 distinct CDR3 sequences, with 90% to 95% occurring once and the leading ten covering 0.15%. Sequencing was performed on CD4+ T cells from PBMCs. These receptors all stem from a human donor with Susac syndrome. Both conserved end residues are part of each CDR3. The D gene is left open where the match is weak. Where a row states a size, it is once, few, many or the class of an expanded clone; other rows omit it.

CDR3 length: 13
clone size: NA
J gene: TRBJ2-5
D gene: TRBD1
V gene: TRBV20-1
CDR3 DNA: TGCAGTGCTAGGACAGGGGGTGCGGAGACCCAGTACTTC
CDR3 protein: CSARTGGAETQYF

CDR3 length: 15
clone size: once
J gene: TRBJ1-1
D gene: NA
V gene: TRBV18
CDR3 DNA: TGTGCCAGCTCACCAACCAAACCATTAGACAGGGAAGCTTTCTTT
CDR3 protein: CASSPTKPLDREAFF

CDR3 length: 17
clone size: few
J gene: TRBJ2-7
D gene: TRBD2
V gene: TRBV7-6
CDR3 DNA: TGTGCCAGCAGCTTGGGACTAGCGGGGGCCTCGGACTACGAGCAGTACTTC
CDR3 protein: CASSLGLAGASDYEQYF

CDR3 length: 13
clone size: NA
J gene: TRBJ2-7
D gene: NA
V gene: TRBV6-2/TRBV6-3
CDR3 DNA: TGTGCCAGCAGTGCCGGGTCCTCCTACGAGCAGTACTTC
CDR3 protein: CASSAGSSYEQYF

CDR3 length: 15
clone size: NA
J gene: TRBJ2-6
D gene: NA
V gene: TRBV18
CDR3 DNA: TGTGCCAGCTCAGAGACCCTCTCTGGGGCCAACGTCCTGACTTTC
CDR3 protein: CASSETLSGANVLTF

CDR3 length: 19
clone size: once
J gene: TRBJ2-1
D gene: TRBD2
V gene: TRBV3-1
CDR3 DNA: TGTGCCAGCAGCCAAGGGCGAACAGGCGGACTAGAGGCCTACAATGAGCAGTTCTTC
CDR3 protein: CASSQGRTGGLEAYNEQFF

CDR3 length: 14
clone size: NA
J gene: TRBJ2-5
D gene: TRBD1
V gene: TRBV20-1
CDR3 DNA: TGCAGTGCTCCCCCCGAGGGGGCCGGGGAGACCCAGTACTTC
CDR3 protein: CSAPPEGAGETQYF

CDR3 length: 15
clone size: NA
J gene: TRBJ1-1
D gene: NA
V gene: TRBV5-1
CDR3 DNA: TGCGCCAGCAGCTTGGTAGGTCAGGATAACACTGAAGCTTTCTTT
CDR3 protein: CASSLVGQDNTEAFF

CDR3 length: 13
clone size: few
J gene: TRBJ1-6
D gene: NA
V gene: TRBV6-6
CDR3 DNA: TGTGCCAGCAGGGACAGCTATAATTCACCCCTCCACTTT
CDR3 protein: CASRDSYNSPLHF

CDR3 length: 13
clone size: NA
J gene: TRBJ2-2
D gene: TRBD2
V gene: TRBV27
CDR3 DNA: TGTGCCAGCCGCGGGGGTGACCCCGGGGAGCTGTTTTTT
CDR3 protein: CASRGGDPGELFF

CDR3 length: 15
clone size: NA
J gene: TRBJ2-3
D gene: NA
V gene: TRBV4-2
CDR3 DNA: TGTGCCAGCAGCCTCGGCAGGGGGGGCGAAGATACGCAGTATTTT
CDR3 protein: CASSLGRGGEDTQYF

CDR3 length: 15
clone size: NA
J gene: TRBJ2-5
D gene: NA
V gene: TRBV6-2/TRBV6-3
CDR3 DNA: TGTGCCAGCAGTTACACCGGGCTAGGAGCTGAGACCCAGTACTTC
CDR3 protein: CASSYTGLGAETQYF

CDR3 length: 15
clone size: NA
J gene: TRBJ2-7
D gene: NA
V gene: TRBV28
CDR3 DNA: TGTGCCAGCAGTTTAAGCCCAGGGCCCCCCTACGAGCAGTACTTC
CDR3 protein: CASSLSPGPPYEQYF

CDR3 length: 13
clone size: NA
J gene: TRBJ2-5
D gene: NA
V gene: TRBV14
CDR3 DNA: TGTGCCAGCAGCCTGACTACCCAAGAGACCCAGTACTTC
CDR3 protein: CASSLTTQETQYF

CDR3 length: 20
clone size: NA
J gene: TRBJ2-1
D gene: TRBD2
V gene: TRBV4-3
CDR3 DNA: TGCGCCAGCAGCCACGCCCCGGGACTAGCGGGGGGGCCTGGCTACAATGAGCAGTTCTTC
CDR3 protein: CASSHAPGLAGGPGYNEQFF

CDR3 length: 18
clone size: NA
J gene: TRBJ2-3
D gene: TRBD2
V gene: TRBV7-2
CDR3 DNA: TGTGCCAGCAGCTTAGCGCCTAGCTGGGGGGGGGAGAGGGATACGCAGTATTTT
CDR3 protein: CASSLAPSWGGERDTQYF

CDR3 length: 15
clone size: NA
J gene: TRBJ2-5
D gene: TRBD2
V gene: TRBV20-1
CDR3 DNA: TGCAGTGCCCACCCCACTAGCGGTGTTAGGGAGACCCAGTACTTC
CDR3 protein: CSAHPTSGVRETQYF

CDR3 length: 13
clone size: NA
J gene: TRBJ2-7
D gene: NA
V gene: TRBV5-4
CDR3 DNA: TGTGCCAGCAGCCGGGGACAACTCTACGAGCAGTACTTC
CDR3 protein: CASSRGQLYEQYF

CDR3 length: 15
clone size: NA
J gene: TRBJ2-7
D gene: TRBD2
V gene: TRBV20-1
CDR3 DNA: TGCAGTGCTAGCCGGAGGACTAGCGGCTCCTACGAGCAGTACTTC
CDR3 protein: CSASRRTSGSYEQYF

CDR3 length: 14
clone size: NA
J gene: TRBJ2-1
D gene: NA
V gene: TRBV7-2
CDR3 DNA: TGTGCCAGCAGCTTGCGGGGGCACTACAATGAGCAGTTCTTC
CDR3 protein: CASSLRGHYNEQFF

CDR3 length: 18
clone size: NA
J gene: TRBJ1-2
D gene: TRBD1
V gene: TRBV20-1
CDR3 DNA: TGCAGTGCTACCCTTTGGGGACAGGGAAGGGAGGGTCTCTATGGCTACACCTTC
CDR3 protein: CSATLWGQGREGLYGYTF

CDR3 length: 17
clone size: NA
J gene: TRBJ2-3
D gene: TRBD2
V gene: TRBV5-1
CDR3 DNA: TGCGCCAGCAGCGTGACTAGCGGGGGGTCGAACACAGATACGCAGTATTTT
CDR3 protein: CASSVTSGGSNTDTQYF

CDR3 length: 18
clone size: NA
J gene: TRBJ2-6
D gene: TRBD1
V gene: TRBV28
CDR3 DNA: TGTGCCAGCAGCCGATCTCAGGGGGTCGGATCTGGGGCCAACGTCCTGACTTTC
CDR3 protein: CASSRSQGVGSGANVLTF

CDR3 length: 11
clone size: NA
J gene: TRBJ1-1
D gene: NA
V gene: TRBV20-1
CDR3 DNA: TGCAGTGTTGATAAGAGCACTGAAGCTTTCTTT
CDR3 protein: CSVDKSTEAFF

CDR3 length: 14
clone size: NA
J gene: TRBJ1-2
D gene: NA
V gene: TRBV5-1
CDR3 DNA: TGCGCCAGCAGCATTGTTAGGGGAACTGGTGGCTACACCTTC
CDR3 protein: CASSIVRGTGGYTF

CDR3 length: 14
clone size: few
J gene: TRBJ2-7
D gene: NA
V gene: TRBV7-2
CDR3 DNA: TGTGCCAGCAGCGTACCGGGCCCTATTTGGGAGCAGTACTTC
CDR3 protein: CASSVPGPIWEQYF

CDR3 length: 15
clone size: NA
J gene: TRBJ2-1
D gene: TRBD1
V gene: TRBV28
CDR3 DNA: TGTGCCAGCAGTTCTAGGGGGCGCGGGTGGAATGAGCAGTTCTTC
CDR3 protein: CASSSRGRGWNEQFF

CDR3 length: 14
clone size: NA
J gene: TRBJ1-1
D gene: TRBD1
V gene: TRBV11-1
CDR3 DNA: TGTGCCAGCAGCTTCCGACAGGGGAGGACTGAAGCTTTCTTT
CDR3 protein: CASSFRQGRTEAFF

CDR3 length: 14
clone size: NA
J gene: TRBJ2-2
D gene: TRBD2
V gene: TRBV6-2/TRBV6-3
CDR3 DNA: TGTGCCAGCGGCTTGACTAGCCGCACCGGGGAGCTGTTTTTT
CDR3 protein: CASGLTSRTGELFF

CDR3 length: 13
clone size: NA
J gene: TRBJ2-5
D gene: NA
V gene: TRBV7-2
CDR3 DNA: TGTGCCAGCAGCTTAATGCGAGGAGAGACCCAGTACTTC
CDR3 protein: CASSLMRGETQYF

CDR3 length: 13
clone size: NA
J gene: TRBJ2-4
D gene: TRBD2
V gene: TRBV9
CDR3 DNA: TGTGCCAGCAGCGTTTTGGGGGAGGGCATTCAGTACTTC
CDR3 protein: CASSVLGEGIQYF

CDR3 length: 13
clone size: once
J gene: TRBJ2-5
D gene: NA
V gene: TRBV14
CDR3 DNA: TGTGCCAGCAACAAACAACAGAAAGAGACCCAGTACTTC
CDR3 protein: CASNKQQKETQYF

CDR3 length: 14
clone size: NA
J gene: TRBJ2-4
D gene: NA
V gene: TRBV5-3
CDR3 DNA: TGTGCCAGAAGCTTCCGAGAGGGGGAGGACATTCAGTACTTC
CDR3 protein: CARSFREGEDIQYF

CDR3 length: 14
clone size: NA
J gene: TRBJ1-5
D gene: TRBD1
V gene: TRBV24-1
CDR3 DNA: TGTGCCACCAGTGATGACAGGGTGAGTCAGCCCCAGCATTTT
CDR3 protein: CATSDDRVSQPQHF

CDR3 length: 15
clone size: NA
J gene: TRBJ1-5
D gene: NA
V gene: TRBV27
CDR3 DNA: TGTGCCAGCAGTTCCGGGACGGAGGGTTATCAGCCCCAGCATTTT
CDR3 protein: CASSSGTEGYQPQHF

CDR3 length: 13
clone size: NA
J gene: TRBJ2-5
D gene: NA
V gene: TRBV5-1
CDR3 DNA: TGCGCCAGCAGCTTGATGGCAGCCGAGACCCAGTACTTC
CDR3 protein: CASSLMAAETQYF

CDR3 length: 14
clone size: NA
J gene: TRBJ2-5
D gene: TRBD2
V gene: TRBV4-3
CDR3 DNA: TGCGCCAGACTAGCGGTTAGGTACCAAGAGACCCAGTACTTC
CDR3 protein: CARLAVRYQETQYF

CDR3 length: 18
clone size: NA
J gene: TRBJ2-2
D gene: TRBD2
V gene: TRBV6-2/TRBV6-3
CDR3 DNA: TGTGCCAGCAGTCTGATAACCCCTAGCGGGTGGGGCACCGGGGAGCTGTTTTTT
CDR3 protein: CASSLITPSGWGTGELFF

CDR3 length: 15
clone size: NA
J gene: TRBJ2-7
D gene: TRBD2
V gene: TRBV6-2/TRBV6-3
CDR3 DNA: TGTGCCAGCAGTTACAGCGGGATAACCAACTACGAGCAGTACTTC
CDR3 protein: CASSYSGITNYEQYF

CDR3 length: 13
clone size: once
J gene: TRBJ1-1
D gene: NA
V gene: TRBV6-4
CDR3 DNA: TGTGCCAGCAGCCCCAACCCGGGGAAAGAAGCTTTCTTT
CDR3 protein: CASSPNPGKEAFF

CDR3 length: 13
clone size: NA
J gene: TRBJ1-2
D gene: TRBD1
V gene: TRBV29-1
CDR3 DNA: TGCAGCGTTGGCACAGGGGTGGCCTATGGCTACACCTTC
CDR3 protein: CSVGTGVAYGYTF

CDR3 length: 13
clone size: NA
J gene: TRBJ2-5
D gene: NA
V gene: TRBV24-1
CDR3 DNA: TGTGCCACCAGTATGCAGGGGGGAGAGACCCAGTACTTC
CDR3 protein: CATSMQGGETQYF

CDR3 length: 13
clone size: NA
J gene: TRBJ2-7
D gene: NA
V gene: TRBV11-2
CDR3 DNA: TGTGCCAGCAGCTTAGATCTCCGGGGGAAGCAGTACTTC
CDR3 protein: CASSLDLRGKQYF

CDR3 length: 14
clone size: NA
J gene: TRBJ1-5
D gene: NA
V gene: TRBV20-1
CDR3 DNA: TGCAGTGCTACTCGTGGGGGAAGCAATCAGCCCCAGCATTTT
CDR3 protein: CSATRGGSNQPQHF

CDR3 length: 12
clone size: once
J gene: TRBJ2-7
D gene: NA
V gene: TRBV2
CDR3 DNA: TGTGCCAGCAGTCGACAGAACTACGAGCAGTACTTC
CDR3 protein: CASSRQNYEQYF

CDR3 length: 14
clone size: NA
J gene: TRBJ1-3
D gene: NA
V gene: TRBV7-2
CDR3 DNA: TGTGCCAGCAGCAGCCCAGGGTCTGGAAACACCATATATTTT
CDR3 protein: CASSSPGSGNTIYF

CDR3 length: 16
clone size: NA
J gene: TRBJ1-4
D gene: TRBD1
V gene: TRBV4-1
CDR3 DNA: TGCGCCAGCAGCCAGGCACAGGGGGCCACTAATGAAAAACTGTTTTTT
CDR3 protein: CASSQAQGATNEKLFF

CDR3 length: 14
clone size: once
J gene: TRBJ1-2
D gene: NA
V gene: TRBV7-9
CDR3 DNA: TGTGCCAGCATCCTCATACCTACCCACCCCGGCTACACCTTC
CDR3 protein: CASILIPTHPGYTF

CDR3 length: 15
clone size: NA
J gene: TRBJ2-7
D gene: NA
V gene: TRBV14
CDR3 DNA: TGTGCCAGCAGCCCCCGTCCTGGGGGCTTGGGCGAGCAGTACTTC
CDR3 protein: CASSPRPGGLGEQYF

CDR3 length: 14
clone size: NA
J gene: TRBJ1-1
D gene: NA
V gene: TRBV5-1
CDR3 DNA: TGCGCCAGCAGCTTGGTGGGGACGGAGAGTGAAGCTTTCTTT
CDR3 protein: CASSLVGTESEAFF

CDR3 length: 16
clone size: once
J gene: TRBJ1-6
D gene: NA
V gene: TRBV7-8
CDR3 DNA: TGTGCCAGCAGCTTAGCCCATCCGGGGGCAGATTCACCCCTCCACTTT
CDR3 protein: CASSLAHPGADSPLHF

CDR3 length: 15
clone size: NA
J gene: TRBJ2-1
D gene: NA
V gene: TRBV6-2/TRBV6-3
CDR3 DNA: TGTGCCAGCCATACACGGGGGGCCTCCTACAATGAGCAGTTCTTC
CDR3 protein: CASHTRGASYNEQFF

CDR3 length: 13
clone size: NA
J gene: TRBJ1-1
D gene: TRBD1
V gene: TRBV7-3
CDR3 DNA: TGTGCCAGCAGCTCCGACAGGGGAACTGAAGCTTTCTTT
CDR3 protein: CASSSDRGTEAFF

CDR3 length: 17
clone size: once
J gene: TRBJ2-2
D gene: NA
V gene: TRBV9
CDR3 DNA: TGTGCCAGCAGCACTCCTGCAGGCGGGGTAAACACCGGGGAGCTGTTTTTT
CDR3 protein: CASSTPAGGVNTGELFF

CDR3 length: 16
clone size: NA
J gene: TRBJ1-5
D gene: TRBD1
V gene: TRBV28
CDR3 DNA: TGTGCCAGCAGTAGCTCTGGGACAGGGGTTAGCCAGCCCCAGCTTTTT
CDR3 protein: CASSSSGTGVSQPQLF

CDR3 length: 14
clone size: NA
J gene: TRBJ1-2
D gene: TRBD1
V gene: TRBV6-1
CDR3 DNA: TGTGCCAGCAGTGCCGAGACAGGGAGGTATGGCTACACCTTC
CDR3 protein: CASSAETGRYGYTF

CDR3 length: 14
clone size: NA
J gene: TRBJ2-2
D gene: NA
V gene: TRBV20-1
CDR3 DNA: TGCAGTGCTAGTTCGCGGTTCCGCACCGGGGAGCTGTTTTTT
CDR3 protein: CSASSRFRTGELFF

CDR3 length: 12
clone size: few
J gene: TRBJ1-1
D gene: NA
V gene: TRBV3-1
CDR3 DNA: TGTGCCAGCAGCCAGTGGGACACTGAAGCTTTCTTT
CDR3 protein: CASSQWDTEAFF

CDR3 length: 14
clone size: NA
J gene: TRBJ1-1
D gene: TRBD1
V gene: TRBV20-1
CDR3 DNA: TGCAGTGCTAGACTCGACACAGGGGGCGCTGAAGCTTTCTTT
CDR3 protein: CSARLDTGGAEAFF